This T cell receptor (beta chain) was obtained from a study of shared clonotypes between healthy human individuals. The study, taken as a whole, reports: The study found about 5% of naive CD4 clonotypes shared across a handful of donors.

Generated by immunoSEQ multiplex PCR, the TCRdb table keeps only in-frame clones and is missing some. The table lists nearly 2 million clones, approximately 94% of them singletons. Terminally differentiated effector memory CD45RA+ cells were excluded from the naive CD8 cells, which were CD45RO-negative and positively selected for CCR7. Points on this clone: Antigen specificity is unknown.

The CDR3 length is 12 residues. The germline CDR1 and CDR2 sequences are SEHNR and FQNEAQ (reference sequence). The V and J ends lost 1 base and 7 bases respectively, with 7 bases between them. Sequencing was carried out using naive CD8+ T cells sorted from blood. This sequence was found in a man younger than 30 in good health. This sequence joins TRBV7-9 and TRBJ1-2, with unresolved D. The CDR3 spells CASSLDTPGYTF. The CDR3 DNA reads as TGTGCCAGCAGCTTAGATACACCTGGCTACACCTTC. The complete variable domain, with remaining parts taken from reference TRBV7-9 and TRBJ1-2, reads DTGVSQNPRHKITKRGQNVTFRCDPISEHNRLYWYRQTLGQGPEFLTYFQNEAQLEKSRLLSDRFSAERPKGSFSTLEIQRTEQGDSAMYLCASSLDTPGYTFGSGTRLTVV.